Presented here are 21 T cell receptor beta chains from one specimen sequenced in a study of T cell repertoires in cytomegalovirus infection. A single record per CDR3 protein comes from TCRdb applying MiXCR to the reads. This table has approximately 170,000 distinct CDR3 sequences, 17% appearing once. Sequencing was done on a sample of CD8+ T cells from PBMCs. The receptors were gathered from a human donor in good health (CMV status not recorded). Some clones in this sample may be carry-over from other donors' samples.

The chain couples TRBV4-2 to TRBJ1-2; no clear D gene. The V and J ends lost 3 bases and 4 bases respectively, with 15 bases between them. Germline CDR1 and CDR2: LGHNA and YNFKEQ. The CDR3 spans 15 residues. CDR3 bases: TGTGCCAGCAGCCAGCAGGCCACCAGAACCTATGGCTACACCTTC. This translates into CASSQQATRTYGYTF.

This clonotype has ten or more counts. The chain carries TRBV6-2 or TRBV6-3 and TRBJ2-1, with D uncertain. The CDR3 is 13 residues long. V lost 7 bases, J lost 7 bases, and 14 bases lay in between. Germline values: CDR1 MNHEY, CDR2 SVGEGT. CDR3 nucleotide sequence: TGTGCCAGCACCGCTGCCCTTAGGAATGAGCAGTTCTTC. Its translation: CASTAALRNEQFF.

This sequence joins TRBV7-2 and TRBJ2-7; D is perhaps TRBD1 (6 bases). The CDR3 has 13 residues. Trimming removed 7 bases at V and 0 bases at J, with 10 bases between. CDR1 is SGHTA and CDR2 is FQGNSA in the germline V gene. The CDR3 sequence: CASIPDSSYEQYF. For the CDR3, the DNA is TGTGCCAGCATCCCGGACAGCTCCTACGAGCAGTACTTC.

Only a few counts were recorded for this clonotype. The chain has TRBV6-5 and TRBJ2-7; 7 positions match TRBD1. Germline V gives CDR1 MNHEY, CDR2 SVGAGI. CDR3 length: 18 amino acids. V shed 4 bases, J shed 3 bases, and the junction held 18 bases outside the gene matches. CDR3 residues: CASSFRSAWDRRFYEQYF. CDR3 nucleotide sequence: TGTGCCAGCAGTTTCCGATCGGCCTGGGACAGAAGGTTCTACGAGCAGTACTTC.

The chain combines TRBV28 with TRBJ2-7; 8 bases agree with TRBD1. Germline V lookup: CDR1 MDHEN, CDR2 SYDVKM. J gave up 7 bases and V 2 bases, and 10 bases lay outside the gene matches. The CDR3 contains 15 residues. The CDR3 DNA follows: TGTGCCAGCAGTTTAGCTCAGGGGGCTCTGGAAGAGCAGTACTTC. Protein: CASSLAQGALEEQYF. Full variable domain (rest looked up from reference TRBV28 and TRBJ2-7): DVKVTQSSRYLVKRTGEKVFLECVQDMDHENMFWYRQDPGLGLRLIYFSYDVKMKEKGDIPEGYSVSREKKERFSLILESASTNQTSMYLCASSLAQGALEEQYFGPGTRLTVT.

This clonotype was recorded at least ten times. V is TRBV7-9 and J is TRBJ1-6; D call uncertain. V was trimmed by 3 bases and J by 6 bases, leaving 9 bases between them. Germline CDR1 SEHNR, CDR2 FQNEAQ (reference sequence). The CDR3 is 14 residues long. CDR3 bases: TGTGCCAGCAGCTTCTTAGGGCCTAATTCACCCCTCCACTTT. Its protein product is CASSFLGPNSPLHF. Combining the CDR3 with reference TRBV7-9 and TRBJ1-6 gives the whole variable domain DTGVSQNPRHKITKRGQNVTFRCDPISEHNRLYWYRQTLGQGPEFLTYFQNEAQLEKSRLLSDRFSAERPKGSFSTLEIQRTEQGDSAMYLCASSFLGPNSPLHFGNGTRLTVT.

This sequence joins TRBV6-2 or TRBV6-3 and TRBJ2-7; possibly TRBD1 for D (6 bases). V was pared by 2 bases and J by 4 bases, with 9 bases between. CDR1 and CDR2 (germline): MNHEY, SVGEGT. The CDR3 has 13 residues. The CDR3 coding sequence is TGTGCCAGCAGTTACGGGACACCATACGAGCAGTACTTC. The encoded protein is CASSYGTPYEQYF.

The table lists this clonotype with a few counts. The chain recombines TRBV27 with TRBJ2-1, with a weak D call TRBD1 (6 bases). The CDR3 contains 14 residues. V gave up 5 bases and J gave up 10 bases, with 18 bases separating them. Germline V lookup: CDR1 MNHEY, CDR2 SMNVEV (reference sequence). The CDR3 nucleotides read TGTGCCAGCAGTAACCGGGACAAGCTTACGGAGCAGTTCTTC. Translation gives CASSNRDKLTEQFF.

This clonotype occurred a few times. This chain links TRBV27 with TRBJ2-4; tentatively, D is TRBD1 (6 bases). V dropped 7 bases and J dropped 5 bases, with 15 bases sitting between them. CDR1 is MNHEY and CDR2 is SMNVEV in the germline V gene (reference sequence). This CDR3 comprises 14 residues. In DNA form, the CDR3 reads TGTGCCAGCAAGAACACAGGGCAACAAAACATTCAGTACTTC. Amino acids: CASKNTGQQNIQYF.

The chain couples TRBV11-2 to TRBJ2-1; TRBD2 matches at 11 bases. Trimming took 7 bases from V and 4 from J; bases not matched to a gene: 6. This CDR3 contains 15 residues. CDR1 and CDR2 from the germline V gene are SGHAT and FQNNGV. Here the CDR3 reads CASNRGTSGYNEQFF. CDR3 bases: TGTGCCAGCAACAGGGGGACTAGCGGTTACAATGAGCAGTTCTTC.

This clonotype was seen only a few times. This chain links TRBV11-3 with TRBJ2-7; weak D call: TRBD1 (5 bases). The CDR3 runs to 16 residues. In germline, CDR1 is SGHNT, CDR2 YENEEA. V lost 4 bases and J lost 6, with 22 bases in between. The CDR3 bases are TGTGCCAGCAGCTCGTGGGGTGGACAAGGGCAAAGCGAGCAGTACTTC. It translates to CASSSWGGQGQSEQYF.

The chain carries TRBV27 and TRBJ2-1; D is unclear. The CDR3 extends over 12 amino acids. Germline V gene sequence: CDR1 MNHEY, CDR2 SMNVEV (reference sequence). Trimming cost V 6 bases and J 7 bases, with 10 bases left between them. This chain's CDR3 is CASSLSKNEQFF. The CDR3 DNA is TGTGCCAGCAGCTTGAGTAAAAATGAGCAGTTCTTC.

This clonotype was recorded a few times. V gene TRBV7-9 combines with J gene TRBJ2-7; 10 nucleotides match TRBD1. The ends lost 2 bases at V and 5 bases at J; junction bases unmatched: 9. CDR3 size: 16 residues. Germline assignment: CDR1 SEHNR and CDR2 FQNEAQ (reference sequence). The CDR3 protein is CASSLRGPGQGNEQYF. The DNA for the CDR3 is TGTGCCAGCAGCTTAAGGGGGCCGGGACAGGGGAACGAGCAGTACTTC.

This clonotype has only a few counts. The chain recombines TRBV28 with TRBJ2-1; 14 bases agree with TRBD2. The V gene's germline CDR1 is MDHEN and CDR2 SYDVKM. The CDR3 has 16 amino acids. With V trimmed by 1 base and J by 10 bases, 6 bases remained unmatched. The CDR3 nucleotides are TGTGCCAGCAGTTTATTGGAGGGACTAGCGGGAGTCGAGCAGTTCTTC. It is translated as CASSLLEGLAGVEQFF.

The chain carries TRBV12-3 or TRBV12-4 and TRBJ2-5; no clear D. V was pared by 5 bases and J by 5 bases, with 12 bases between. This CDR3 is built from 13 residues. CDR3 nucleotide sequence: TGTGCCAGCAGTCCCGTATATGAGGAGACCCAGTACTTC. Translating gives CASSPVYEETQYF.

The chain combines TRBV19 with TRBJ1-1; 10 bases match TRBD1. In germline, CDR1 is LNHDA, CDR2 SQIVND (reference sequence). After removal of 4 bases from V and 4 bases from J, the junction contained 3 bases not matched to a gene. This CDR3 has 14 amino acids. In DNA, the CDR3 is TGTGCCAGTAGTACAGGGACAGGGGCCACTGAAGCTTTCTTT. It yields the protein CASSTGTGATEAFF.

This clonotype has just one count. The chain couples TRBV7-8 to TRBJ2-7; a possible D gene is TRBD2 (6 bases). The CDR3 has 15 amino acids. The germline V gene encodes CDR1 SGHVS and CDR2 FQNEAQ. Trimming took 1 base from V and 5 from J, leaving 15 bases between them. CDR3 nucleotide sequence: TGTGCCAGCAGCTTAGATTACGGCGGGATTAACGAGCAGTACTTC. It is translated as CASSLDYGGINEQYF.

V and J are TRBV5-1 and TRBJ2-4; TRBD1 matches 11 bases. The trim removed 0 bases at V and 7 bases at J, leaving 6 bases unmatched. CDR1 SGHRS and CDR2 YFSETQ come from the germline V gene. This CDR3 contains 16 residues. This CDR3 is CASSLGGGQGANIQYF. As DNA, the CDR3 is TGCGCCAGCAGCTTGGGGGGCGGACAGGGGGCCAACATTCAGTACTTC.

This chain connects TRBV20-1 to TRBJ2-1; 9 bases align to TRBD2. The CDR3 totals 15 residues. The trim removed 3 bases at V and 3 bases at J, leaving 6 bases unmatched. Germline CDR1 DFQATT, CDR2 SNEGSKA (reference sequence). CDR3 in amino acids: CSARDAGGFYNEQFF. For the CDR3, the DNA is TGCAGTGCTAGGGATGCGGGAGGGTTCTACAATGAGCAGTTCTTC.

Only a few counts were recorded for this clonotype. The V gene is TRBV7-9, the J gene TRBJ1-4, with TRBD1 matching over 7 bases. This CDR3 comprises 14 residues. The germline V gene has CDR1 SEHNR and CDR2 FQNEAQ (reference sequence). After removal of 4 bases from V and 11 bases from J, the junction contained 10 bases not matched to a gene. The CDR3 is CASSSRDSLEKLFF. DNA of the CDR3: TGTGCCAGCAGCTCCCGGGACAGTTTGGAGAAACTGTTTTTT.

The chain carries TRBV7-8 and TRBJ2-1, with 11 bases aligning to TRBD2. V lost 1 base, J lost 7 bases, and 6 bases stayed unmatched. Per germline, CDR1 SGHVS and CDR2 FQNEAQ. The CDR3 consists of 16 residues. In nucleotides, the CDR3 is TGTGCCAGCAGCTTAGAGCTAGCGGGGGGTGGGAATGAGCAGTTCTTC. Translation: CASSLELAGGGNEQFF.